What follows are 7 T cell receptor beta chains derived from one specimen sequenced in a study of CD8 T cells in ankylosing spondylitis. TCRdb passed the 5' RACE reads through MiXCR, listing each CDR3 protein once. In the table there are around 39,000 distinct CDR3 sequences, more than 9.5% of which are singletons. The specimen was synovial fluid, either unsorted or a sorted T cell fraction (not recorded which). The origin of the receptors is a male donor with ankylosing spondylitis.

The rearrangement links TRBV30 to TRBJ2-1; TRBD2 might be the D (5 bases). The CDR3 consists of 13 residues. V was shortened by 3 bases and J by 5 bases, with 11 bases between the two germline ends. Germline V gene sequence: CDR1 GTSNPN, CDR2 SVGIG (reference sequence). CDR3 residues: CAWREAVDNEQFF. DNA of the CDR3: TGTGCCTGGAGGGAGGCCGTAGACAATGAGCAGTTCTTC.

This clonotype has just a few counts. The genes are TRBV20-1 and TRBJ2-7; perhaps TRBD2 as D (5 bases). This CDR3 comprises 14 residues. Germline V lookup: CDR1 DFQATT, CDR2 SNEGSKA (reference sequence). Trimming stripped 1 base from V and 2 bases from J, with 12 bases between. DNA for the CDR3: TGCAGTGCTAGAGTTGATCGAGGGACCTACGAGCAGTACTTC. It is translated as CSARVDRGTYEQYF.

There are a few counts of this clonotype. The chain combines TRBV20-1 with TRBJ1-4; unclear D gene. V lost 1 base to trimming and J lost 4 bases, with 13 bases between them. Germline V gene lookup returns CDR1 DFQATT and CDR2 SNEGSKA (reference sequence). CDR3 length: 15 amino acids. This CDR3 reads CSARGGMHGNEKLFF. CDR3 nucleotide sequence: TGCAGTGCTAGAGGAGGGATGCACGGTAATGAAAAACTGTTTTTT.

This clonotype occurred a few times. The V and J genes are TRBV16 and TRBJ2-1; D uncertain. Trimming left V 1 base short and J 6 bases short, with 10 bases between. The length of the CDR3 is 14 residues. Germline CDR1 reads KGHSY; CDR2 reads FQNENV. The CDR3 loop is CASSQLRQSNEQFF. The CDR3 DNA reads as TGTGCCAGCAGCCAATTGCGTCAGTCCAATGAGCAGTTCTTC.

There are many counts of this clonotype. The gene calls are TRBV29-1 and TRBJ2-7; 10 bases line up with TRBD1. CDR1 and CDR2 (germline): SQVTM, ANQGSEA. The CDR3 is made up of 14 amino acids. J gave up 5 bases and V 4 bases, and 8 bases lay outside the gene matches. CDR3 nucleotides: TGCAGCGTTGGCACCGACAGGGGGCGAGACGAGCAGTACTTC. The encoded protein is CSVGTDRGRDEQYF.

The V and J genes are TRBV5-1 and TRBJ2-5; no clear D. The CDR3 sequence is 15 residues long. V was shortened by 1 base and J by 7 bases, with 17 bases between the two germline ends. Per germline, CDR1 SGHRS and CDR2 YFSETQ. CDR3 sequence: CASSLTLRNLGTQYF. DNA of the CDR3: TGCGCCAGCAGCTTGACCTTAAGAAACCTCGGGACCCAGTACTTC.

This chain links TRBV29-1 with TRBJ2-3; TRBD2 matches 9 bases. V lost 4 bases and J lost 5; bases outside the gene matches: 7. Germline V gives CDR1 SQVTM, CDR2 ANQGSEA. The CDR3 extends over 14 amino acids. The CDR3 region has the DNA TGCAGCGTTGTAATAGCGGGAGTGGGAGATACGCAGTATTTT. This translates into CSVVIAGVGDTQYF.